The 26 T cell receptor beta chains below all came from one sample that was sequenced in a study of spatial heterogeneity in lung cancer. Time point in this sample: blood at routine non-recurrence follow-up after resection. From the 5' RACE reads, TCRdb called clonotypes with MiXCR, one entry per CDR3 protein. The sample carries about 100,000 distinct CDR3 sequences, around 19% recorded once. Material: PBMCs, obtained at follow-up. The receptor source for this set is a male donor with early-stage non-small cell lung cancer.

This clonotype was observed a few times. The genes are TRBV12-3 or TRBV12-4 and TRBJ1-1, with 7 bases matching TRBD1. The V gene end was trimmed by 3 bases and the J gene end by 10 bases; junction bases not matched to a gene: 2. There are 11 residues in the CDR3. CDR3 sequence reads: CASSFTGVAFF. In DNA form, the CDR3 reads TGTGCCAGCAGTTTCACAGGGGTAGCTTTCTTT.

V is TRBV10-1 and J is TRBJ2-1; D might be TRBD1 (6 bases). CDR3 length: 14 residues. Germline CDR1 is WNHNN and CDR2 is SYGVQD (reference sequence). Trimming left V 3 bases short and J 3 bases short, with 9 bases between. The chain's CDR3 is CASSEGQRYNEQFF. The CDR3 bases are TGCGCCAGCAGTGAAGGACAGCGCTACAATGAGCAGTTCTTC.

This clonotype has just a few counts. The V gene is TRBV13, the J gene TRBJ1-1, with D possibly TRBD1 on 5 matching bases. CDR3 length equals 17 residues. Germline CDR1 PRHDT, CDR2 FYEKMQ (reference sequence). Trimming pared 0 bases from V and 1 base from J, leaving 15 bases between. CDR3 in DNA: TGTGCCAGCAGCTTAGGCCTCGTGTGGGGGGAGAACACTGAAGCTTTCTTT. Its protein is CASSLGLVWGENTEAFF.

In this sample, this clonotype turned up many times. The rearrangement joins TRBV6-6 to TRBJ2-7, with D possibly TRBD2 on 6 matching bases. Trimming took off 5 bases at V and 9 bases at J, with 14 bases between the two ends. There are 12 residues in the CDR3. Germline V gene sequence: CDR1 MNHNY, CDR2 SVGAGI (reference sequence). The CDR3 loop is CASSPERGGQYV. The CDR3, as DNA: TGTGCCAGCAGTCCCGAGAGGGGAGGGCAGTACGTC.

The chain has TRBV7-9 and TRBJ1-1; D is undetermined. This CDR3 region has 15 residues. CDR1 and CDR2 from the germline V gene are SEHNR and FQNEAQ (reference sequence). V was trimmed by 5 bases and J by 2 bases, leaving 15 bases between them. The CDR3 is CASSQPPPTNTEAFF. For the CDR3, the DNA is TGTGCCAGCAGCCAACCTCCCCCAACAAACACTGAAGCTTTCTTT.

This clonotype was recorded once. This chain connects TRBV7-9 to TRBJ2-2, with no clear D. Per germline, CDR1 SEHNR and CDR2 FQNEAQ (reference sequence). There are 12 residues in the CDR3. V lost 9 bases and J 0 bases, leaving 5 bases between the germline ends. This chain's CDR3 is CARTPNTGELFF. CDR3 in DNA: TGTGCCAGAACTCCGAACACCGGGGAGCTGTTTTTT.

The CDR3 nucleotides read TGCAGTGCTAGAGATACAGGTTCCTACTATGGCTACACCTTC. Its protein product is CSARDTGSYYGYTF. V usage is TRBV20-1 and J usage is TRBJ1-2; D might be TRBD1 (5 bases). Germline V gene sequence: CDR1 DFQATT, CDR2 SNEGSKA (reference sequence). V dropped 0 bases and J dropped 3 bases, with 11 bases sitting between them. There are 14 residues in the CDR3.

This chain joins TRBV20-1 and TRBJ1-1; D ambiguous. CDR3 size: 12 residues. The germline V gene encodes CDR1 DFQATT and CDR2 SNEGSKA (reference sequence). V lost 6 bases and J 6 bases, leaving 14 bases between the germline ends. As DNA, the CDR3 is TGCAGTGCCGGTGGGAAAGGCCCTGAAGCTTTCTTT. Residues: CSAGGKGPEAFF.

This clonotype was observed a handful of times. The CDR3 loop reads CASSVSPGTDTQYF. CDR3 coding DNA: TGTGCCAGCAGCGTAAGCCCAGGCACAGATACGCAGTATTTT. This chain links TRBV2 with TRBJ2-3, with D uncertain. The germline gives CDR1 SNHLY, CDR2 FYNNEI. This CDR3 has 14 residues. Trimming stripped 6 bases from V and 1 base from J, with 11 bases between.

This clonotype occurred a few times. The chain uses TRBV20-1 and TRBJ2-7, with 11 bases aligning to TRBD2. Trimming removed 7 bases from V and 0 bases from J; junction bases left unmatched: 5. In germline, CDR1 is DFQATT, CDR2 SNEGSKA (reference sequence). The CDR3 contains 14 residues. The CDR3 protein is CSVLAGGRSYEQYF. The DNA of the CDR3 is TGCAGTGTTCTAGCGGGAGGCCGCTCCTACGAGCAGTACTTC.

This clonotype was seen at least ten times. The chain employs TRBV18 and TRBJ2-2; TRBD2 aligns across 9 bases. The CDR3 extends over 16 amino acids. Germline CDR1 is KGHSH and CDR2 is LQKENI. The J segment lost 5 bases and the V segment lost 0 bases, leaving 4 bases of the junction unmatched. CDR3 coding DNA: TGTGCCAGCTCACCACCCAGTCTAGCGGGAACCGGGGAGCTGTTTTTT. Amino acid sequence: CASSPPSLAGTGELFF.

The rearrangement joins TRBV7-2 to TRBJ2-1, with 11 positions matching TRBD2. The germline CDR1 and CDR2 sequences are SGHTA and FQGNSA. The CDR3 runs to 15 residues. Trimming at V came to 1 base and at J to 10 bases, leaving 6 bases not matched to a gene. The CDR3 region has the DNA TGTGCCAGCAGCTTAGGGCTAGCGGGAGGATCGGAGCAGTTCTTC. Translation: CASSLGLAGGSEQFF.

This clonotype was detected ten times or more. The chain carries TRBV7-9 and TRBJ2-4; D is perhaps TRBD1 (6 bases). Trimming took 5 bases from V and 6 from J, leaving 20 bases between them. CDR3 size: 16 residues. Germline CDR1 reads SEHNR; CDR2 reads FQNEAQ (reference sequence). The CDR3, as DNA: TGTGCCAGCAGCGGCTCCTCACAGGGCAAGGGAAACATTCAGTACTTC. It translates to CASSGSSQGKGNIQYF.

As DNA, the CDR3 is TGCGCCAGCAGCCAAGTTAGGGGACTAGCGGGAATGTACGAGCAGTACTTC. It translates to CASSQVRGLAGMYEQYF. V and J are TRBV4-1 and TRBJ2-7, with 13 bases identical to TRBD2. The germline gives CDR1 MGHRA, CDR2 YSYEKL. V trimming: 1 base; J trimming: 4 bases; junction bases outside the gene matches: 7. This CDR3 contains 17 residues.

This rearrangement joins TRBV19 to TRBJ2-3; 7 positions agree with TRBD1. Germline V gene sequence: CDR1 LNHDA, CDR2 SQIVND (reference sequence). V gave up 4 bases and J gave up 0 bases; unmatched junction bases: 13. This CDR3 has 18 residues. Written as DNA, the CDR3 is TGTGCCAGTAGTAAGGGGACAGCGACCCATTCTAGCACAGATACGCAGTATTTT. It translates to CASSKGTATHSSTDTQYF.

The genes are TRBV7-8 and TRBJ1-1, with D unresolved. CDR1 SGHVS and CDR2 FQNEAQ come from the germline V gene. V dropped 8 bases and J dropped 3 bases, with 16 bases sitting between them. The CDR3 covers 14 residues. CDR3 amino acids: CASGIGVLDTEAFF. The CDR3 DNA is TGTGCCAGCGGGATCGGGGTATTGGACACTGAAGCTTTCTTT.

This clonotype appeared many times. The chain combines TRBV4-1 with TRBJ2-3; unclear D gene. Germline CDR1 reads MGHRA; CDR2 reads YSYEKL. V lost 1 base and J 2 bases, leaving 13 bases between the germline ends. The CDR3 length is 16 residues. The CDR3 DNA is TGCGCCAGCAGCCAAGTTAATATGGGTTTCACAGATACGCAGTATTTT. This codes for CASSQVNMGFTDTQYF.

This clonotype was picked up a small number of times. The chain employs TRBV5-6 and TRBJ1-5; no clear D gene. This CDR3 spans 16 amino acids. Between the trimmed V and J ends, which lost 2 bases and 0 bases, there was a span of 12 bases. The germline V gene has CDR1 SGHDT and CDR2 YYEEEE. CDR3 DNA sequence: TGTGCCAGCAGCTTATCAGGAGAGTATAGCAATCAGCCCCAGCATTTT. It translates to CASSLSGEYSNQPQHF.

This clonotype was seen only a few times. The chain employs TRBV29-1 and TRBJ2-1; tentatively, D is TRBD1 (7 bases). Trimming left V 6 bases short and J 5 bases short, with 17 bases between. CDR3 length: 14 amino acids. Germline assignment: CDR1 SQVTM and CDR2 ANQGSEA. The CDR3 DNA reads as TGCAGCGTCTTGACAGGGACTTTAGACAATGAGCAGTTCTTC. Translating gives CSVLTGTLDNEQFF.

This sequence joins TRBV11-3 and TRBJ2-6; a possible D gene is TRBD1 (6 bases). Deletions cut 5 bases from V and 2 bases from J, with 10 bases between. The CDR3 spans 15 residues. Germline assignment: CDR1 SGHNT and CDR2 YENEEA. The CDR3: CASSPRGAGANVLTF. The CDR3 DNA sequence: TGTGCCAGCAGCCCCAGGGGAGCTGGGGCCAACGTCCTGACTTTC.

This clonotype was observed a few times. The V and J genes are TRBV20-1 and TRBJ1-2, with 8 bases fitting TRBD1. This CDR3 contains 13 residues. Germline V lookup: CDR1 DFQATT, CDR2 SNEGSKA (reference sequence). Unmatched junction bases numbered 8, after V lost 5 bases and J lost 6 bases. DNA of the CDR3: TGCAGTGCTGTGGACAGGGACTTGCATGGCTACACCTTC. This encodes CSAVDRDLHGYTF.

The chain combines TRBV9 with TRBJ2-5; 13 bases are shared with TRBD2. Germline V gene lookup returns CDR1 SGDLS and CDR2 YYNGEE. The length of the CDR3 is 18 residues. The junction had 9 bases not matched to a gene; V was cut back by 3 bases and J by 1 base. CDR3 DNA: TGTGCCAGCAGCGCCGGACTAGCGGGAGCTAGTCCCCAAGAGACCCAGTACTTC. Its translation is CASSAGLAGASPQETQYF.

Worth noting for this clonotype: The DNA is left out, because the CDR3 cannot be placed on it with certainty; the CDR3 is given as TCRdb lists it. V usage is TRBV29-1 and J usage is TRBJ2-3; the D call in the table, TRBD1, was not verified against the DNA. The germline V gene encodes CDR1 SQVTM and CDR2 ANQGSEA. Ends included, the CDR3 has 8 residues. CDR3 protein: CSVAPGSF.

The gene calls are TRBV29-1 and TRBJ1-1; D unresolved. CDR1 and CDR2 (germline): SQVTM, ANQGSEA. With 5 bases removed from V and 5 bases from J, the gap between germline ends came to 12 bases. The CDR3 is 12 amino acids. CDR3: CSVLTGRTEAFF. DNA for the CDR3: TGCAGCGTTCTGACGGGGAGGACTGAAGCTTTCTTT.

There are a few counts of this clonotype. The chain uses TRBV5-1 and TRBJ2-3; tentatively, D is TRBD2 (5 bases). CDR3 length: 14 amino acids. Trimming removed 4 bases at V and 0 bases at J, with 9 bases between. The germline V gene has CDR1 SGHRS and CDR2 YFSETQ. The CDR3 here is CASSPGYSTDTQYF. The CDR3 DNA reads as TGCGCCAGCAGCCCGGGATATAGCACAGATACGCAGTATTTT.

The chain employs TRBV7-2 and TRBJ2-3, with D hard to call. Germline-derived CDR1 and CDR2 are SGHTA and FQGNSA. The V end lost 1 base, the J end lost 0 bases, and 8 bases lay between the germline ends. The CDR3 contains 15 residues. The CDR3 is CASSLEGSSTDTQYF. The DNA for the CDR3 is TGTGCCAGCAGCTTAGAGGGCAGTAGCACAGATACGCAGTATTTT.